The T cell receptor (beta chain) described here comes from a study of cytomegalovirus exposure and HLA in healthy donors. The CDR3 covers 14 residues. Germline V CDR1 and CDR2: SGHDT, YYEEEE. V trimming: 2 bases; J trimming: 6 bases; junction bases outside the gene matches: 2. Study findings and constraints: Investigators reported 150 to 200 TCR beta chains as tied to cytomegalovirus. HLA alleles showed associations with fewer than 20,000 TCR beta sequences in a later analysis, at a 0.05 false discovery rate. A missense variant in DCLRE1C was later tied to TCR beta V- and J-gene trimming. In an earlier analysis, about 87% or about 30%: the productive usage of most TCR beta V segments.

The primer mix had 60 Vbeta and 13 Jbeta primers. Profiling relied on immunoSEQ multiplex PCR, and the TCRdb table lists in-frame clones only, not all of them. The table has some 170,000 clones, about 75% seen once. Details on this clone: No antigen is known for it.

The sample taken for sequencing was PBMCs. The chain joins TRBV5-6 to TRBJ1-6, with 7 bases identical to TRBD1. The sequence came from a man aged 40-55 years in good health and CMV-seropositive. As DNA, the CDR3 is TGTGCCAGCAGCTTTACAGGGGTTAATTCACCCCTCCACTTT. Encoded protein: CASSFTGVNSPLHF.